This is a list of T cell receptor beta chains from one sample in a study of cytomegalovirus exposure and HLA in healthy donors. Clones were sequenced by immunoSEQ multiplex PCR, and TCRdb holds only the in-frame ones, with some missing. The repertoire holds 60,000 to 85,000 clones, with 70% to 85% as singletons. Sequencing used PBMCs. These TCRs come from a man aged 65 to 85 in good health and CMV-seropositive. The CDR3 runs from the conserved cysteine through the conserved F or W. Fields, in order: clone size, J gene, D gene, V gene, CDR3 DNA, CDR3 protein. D genes are given only for firm matches. Where a row states a size, it is once, few, many or the class of an expanded clone; other rows omit it.

NA TRBJ2-1 NA TRBV20-1 TGCAGTGCTAGGGGGGCGCTCCAGCAGTTCTTC CSARGALQQFF
NA TRBJ1-1 NA TRBV6-5 TGTGCCAGCAGTTACTCTGACTTGAACACTGAAGCTTTCTTT CASSYSDLNTEAFF
NA TRBJ2-4 NA TRBV7-6 TGTGCCAGCAGCCCCGGGTCGGACATTCAGTACTTC CASSPGSDIQYF
NA TRBJ1-5 NA TRBV7-9 TGTGCCAGCAGCTTAGCGGTCGGGGGTATAGACAATCAGCCCCAGCATTTT CASSLAVGGIDNQPQHF
NA TRBJ2-3 TRBD1 TRBV10-3 TGTGCCTTGGGCGGGACAGGGAGCACAGATACGCAGTATTTT CALGGTGSTDTQYF
once TRBJ1-2 NA TRBV2 TGTGCCAGCAGTGAAAGGACGGGGAACTATGGCTACACCTTC CASSERTGNYGYTF
NA TRBJ2-3 TRBD1 TRBV19 TGTGCCAGTACGGACAGGGGCTTCACAGATACGCAGTATTTT CASTDRGFTDTQYF
NA TRBJ1-2 TRBD1 TRBV5-1 TGCGCCAGCAGCGCGGTAGCAGGACAGGCCTATGGCTACACCTTC CASSAVAGQAYGYTF
NA TRBJ2-7 TRBD2 TRBV11-2 TGTGCCAGCAGCGGACTAGCGGGGGGTTCCTACGAGCAGTACTTC CASSGLAGGSYEQYF
NA TRBJ2-2 TRBD2 TRBV7-2 TGTGCCCCCCAGACGGGGGGGCCAAACACCGGGGAGCTGTTTTTT CAPQTGGPNTGELFF
once TRBJ2-1 TRBD2 TRBV9 TGTGCCAGCAGCTTTCGGGGGGGACCTCGGGATGAGCAGTTCTTC CASSFRGGPRDEQFF
few TRBJ2-2 NA TRBV2 TGTGCCAGCAGTGGAAGACTGGCAACCGGGGAGCTGTTTTTT CASSGRLATGELFF
NA TRBJ2-1 NA TRBV5-6 TGTGCCAGCAGCTTGCAGGGCAGGCAGTTCTTC CASSLQGRQFF
NA TRBJ2-2 TRBD1 TRBV5-4 TGTGCCAGCAGCTTGGGGGGGACAGGGGGGACCGGGGAGCTGTTTTTT CASSLGGTGGTGELFF
once TRBJ2-7 TRBD1 TRBV18 TGTGCCAGCTCACCCGGGACAGCCTACATTGGTTCGTACGAGCAGTACTTC CASSPGTAYIGSYEQYF
NA TRBJ2-5 TRBD2 TRBV4-1 TGCGCCAGCAGCCAAGGGATCTCAGCGGCGGGGGGGCGGGAGACCCAGTACTTC CASSQGISAAGGRETQYF
NA TRBJ2-1 NA TRBV28 TGTGCCAGCAGTGGTAGCGGTTCCTACAATGAGCAGTTCTTC CASSGSGSYNEQFF
NA TRBJ1-5 TRBD1 TRBV7-7 TGTGCCAGCAGCTTCCCCGAGGGGGCCCGGCAGCCCCAGCATTTT CASSFPEGARQPQHF
NA TRBJ1-6 TRBD1 TRBV9 TGTGCCAGCAGCGTAGGTGGGACAGGGAATTCACCCCTCCACTTT CASSVGGTGNSPLHF
few TRBJ1-1 NA TRBV7-2 TGTGCCAGCAGCTTTAACAGGGATACTGAAGCTTTCTTT CASSFNRDTEAFF
NA TRBJ2-3 NA TRBV4-2 TGTGCCAGCAGCCCCCAGGGGAGCACAGATACGCAGTATTTT CASSPQGSTDTQYF
NA TRBJ2-3 NA TRBV5-1 TGCGCCAGCAGCTTGGTTCGGACTAGCACAGATACGCAGTATTTT CASSLVRTSTDTQYF
NA TRBJ1-2 NA TRBV29-1 TGCAGCGTTGAACAGGGGACCTATGGCTACACCTTC CSVEQGTYGYTF
NA TRBJ2-2 NA TRBV2 TGTGCCAGCAGTGTGGTACAGGTTAACACCGGGGAGCTGTTTTTT CASSVVQVNTGELFF
NA TRBJ2-2 TRBD1 TRBV10-1 TGCGCCAGCAAACCGGGACAGGGGTCCGGGGAGCTGTTTTTT CASKPGQGSGELFF
NA TRBJ2-7 NA TRBV21-1 TGTGCCAGCAGCAAGGACAGGGGCCCCTGGGCTGAGAGATGGGACTACGAGCAGTACTTC CASSKDRGPWAERWDYEQYF